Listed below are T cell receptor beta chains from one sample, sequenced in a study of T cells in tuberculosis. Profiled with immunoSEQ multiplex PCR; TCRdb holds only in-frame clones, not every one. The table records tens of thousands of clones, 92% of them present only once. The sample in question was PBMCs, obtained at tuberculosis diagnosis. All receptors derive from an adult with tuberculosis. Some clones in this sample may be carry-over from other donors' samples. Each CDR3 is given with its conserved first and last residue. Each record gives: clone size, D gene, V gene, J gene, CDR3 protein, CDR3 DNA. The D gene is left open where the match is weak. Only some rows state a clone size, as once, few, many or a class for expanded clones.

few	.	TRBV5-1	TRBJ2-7	CASSRDTSYEQYF	TGCGCCAGCAGCCGGGACACCTCCTACGAGCAGTACTTC
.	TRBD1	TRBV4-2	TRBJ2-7	CASSLSSGGQGAWEQYF	TGTGCCAGCAGCCTTTCGTCCGGAGGGCAGGGGGCCTGGGAGCAGTACTTC
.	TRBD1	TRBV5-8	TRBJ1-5	CASSLQPGQGNQPQHF	TGTGCCAGCAGCTTACAACCGGGACAGGGGAATCAGCCCCAGCATTTT
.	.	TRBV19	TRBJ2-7	CASSIDAGHEQYF	TGTGCCAGTAGTATAGACGCAGGGCACGAGCAGTACTTC
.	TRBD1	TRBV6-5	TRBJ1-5	CASSLDRANQPQHF	TGTGCCAGCAGTTTGGACAGGGCGAATCAGCCCCAGCATTTT
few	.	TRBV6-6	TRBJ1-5	CASSYTRERSQHF	TGTGCCAGCAGTTACACCCGGGAGAGATCCCAGCATTTT
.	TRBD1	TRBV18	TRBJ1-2	CASSPQGADGYTF	TGTGCCAGCTCACCACAGGGGGCAGATGGCTACACCTTC
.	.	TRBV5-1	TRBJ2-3	CASSMGLGGGPDTQYF	TGCGCCAGCAGCATGGGCCTAGGCGGGGGCCCAGATACGCAGTATTTT
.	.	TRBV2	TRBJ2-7	CASRDRDTYSYEQYF	TGTGCCAGCAGGGACCGGGACACCTACTCCTACGAGCAGTACTTC
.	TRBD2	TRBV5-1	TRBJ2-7	CASSLATSGPPYEQYF	TGCGCCAGCAGCTTGGCTACTAGCGGACCGCCTTACGAGCAGTACTTC
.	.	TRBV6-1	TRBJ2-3	CASSESFGGAGGSTDTQYF	TGTGCCAGCAGTGAATCTTTTGGGGGGGCAGGGGGCTCCACAGATACGCAGTATTTT
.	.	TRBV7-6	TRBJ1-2	CASSPSTGLYGYTF	TGTGCCAGCAGCCCATCGACAGGACTCTATGGCTACACCTTC
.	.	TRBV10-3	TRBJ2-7	CAISEFGYEQYF	TGTGCCATCAGTGAGTTCGGTTACGAGCAGTACTTC
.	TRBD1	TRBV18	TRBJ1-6	CASSPRQGANSPLHF	TGTGCCAGCTCACCACGACAGGGGGCAAATTCACCCCTCCACTTT
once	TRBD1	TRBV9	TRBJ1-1	CASSQRDSLNTEAFF	TGTGCCAGCAGCCAACGGGACAGTTTGAACACTGAAGCTTTCTTT
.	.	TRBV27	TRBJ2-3	CASGWSGQEEDTQYF	TGTGCCAGCGGGTGGTCCGGGCAGGAGGAAGATACGCAGTATTTT
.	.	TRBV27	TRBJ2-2	CASSSGGSGELFF	TGTGCCAGCAGTTCAGGGGGGTCCGGGGAGCTGTTTTTT
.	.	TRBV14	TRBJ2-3	CASSQELVSTDTQYF	TGTGCCAGCAGCCAGGAACTAGTGAGCACAGATACGCAGTATTTT
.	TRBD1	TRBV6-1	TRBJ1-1	CASTPVTGGGGEAFF	TGTGCCAGCACTCCGGTGACAGGGGGCGGAGGTGAAGCTTTCTTT
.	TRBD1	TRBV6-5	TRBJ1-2	CASSYSRTGGNYGYTF	TGTGCCAGCAGTTACTCCCGGACAGGAGGGAACTATGGCTACACCTTC
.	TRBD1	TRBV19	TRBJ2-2	CASSQGAGELFF	TGTGCCAGTAGTCAGGGGGCCGGGGAGCTGTTTTTT
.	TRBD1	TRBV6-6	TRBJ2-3	CASRPGQGFDTQYF	TGTGCCAGCAGACCGGGACAGGGCTTTGATACGCAGTATTTT
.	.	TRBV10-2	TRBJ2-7	CASYRDINYEQYF	TGCGCCAGCTACCGAGACATCAACTACGAGCAGTACTTC
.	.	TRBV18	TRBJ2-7	CASSPVASRTVTYEQYF	TGTGCCAGCTCACCCGTGGCCTCAAGGACAGTTACCTACGAGCAGTACTTC
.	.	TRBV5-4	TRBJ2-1	CASSPGISYNEQFF	TGTGCCAGCAGTCCAGGGATCTCCTACAATGAGCAGTTCTTC
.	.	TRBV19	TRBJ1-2	CASSIRGQPTRGYTF	TGTGCCAGTAGTATCCGGGGACAACCCACAAGAGGCTACACCTTC
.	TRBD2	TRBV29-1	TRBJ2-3	CSVEGGGRGTTDTQYF	TGCAGCGTTGAAGGGGGCGGGCGGGGGACCACAGATACGCAGTATTTT
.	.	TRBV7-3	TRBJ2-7	CASSPTGGRDGYEQYF	TGTGCCAGCAGCCCAACGGGGGGCAGGGACGGCTACGAGCAGTACTTC
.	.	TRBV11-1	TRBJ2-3	CASSLGLSTDTQYF	TGTGCCAGCAGCTTAGGACTTTCCACAGATACGCAGTATTTT
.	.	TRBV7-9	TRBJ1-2	CASSLLGPAGSRVGGYTF	TGTGCCAGCAGCTTGTTAGGACCCGCGGGTTCGAGGGTCGGTGGCTACACCTTC
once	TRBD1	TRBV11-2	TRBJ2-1	CASSLPGQGTYYEQFF	TGTGCCAGCAGCTTGCCGGGACAGGGAACCTACTATGAGCAGTTCTTC
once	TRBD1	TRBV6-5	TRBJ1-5	CASSSTGGDSNQPQHF	TGTGCCAGCAGTTCGACAGGGGGCGATAGCAATCAGCCCCAGCATTTT